These T cell receptor beta chains were read from a single sample in a study of blood T cell repertoires in COVID-19. Generated by immunoSEQ multiplex PCR, the TCRdb table keeps only in-frame clones and is missing some. This table holds just over 350,000 clones, approximately 86% found once. Sequenced: peripheral blood. The receptors derive from a woman aged 55-69 years with COVID-19, enrolled during active disease. Both conserved end residues are part of each CDR3. D genes are given only for firm matches. The size field is filled for only some rows; it gives once, few, many or a size class.

TRBJ2-4,NA,NA,TRBV7-8,CASSTLNRVSVWYF,TGTGCCAGCAGCACTTTAAACAGGGTATCGGTTTGGTACTTC
TRBJ1-1,NA,NA,TRBV5-4,CASSLYDYTEAFF,TGTGCCAGCAGTCTATACGATTACACTGAAGCTTTCTTT
TRBJ1-5,NA,NA,TRBV27,CASSLSAEPNQPQHF,TGTGCCAGCAGTTTATCGGCAGAACCCAATCAGCCCCAGCATTTT
TRBJ1-3,TRBD1,once,TRBV6-5,CASSWDRERNTIYF,TGTGCCAGCAGTTGGGACAGGGAGAGGAACACCATATATTTT
TRBJ1-5,TRBD1,NA,TRBV4-2,CASSQTARQQGAVQPQHF,TGTGCCAGCAGCCAGACGGCCCGCCAACAGGGGGCGGTTCAGCCCCAGCATTTT
TRBJ2-1,NA,once,TRBV11-2,CASSLLGGIEQFF,TGTGCCAGCAGCCTCCTAGGAGGGATTGAGCAGTTCTTC
TRBJ2-7,NA,NA,TRBV7-8,CASSLLRGEQYF,TGTGCCAGCAGCTTACTGCGCGGCGAGCAGTACTTC
TRBJ2-1,TRBD2,NA,TRBV19,CASSRAGGFYNEQFF,TGTGCCAGTAGCCGGGCGGGGGGGTTCTACAATGAGCAGTTCTTC
TRBJ2-7,TRBD1,NA,TRBV6-2/TRBV6-3,CASSYYNSGTGSHEQYF,TGTGCCAGCAGTTACTATAACTCCGGGACAGGGTCCCACGAGCAGTACTTC
TRBJ2-7,NA,once,TRBV11-3,CATAPPWGPYEQYF,TGTGCCACCGCACCCCCATGGGGGCCCTACGAGCAGTACTTC
TRBJ1-2,TRBD1,NA,TRBV6-2/TRBV6-3,CASSYQGAYGYTF,TGTGCCAGCAGTTACCAGGGGGCTTATGGCTACACCTTC
TRBJ1-2,TRBD1,NA,TRBV4-1,CASSQAGTGYGYTF,TGCGCCAGCAGCCAAGCCGGGACAGGCTATGGCTACACCTTC
TRBJ1-5,NA,NA,TRBV9,CASSVVGPTGEPQHF,TGTGCCAGCAGCGTAGTTGGCCCGACCGGGGAGCCCCAGCATTTT
TRBJ2-5,NA,NA,TRBV2,CASSGVGETQYF,TGTGCCAGCTCGGGAGTTGGAGAGACCCAGTACTTC
TRBJ2-1,TRBD1,NA,TRBV3-1/TRBV3-2,CASSPGDSGYNEQFF,TGTGCCAGCAGTCCTGGGGACAGCGGTTACAATGAGCAGTTCTTC
TRBJ1-1,NA,NA,TRBV6-5,CASSMFSNSNTEAFF,TGTGCCAGCTCAATGTTTAGCAATTCGAACACTGAAGCTTTCTTT
TRBJ2-1,NA,NA,TRBV27,CASSLDRAGYNEQFF,TGTGCCAGCAGTTTGGACCGAGCGGGTTACAATGAGCAGTTCTTC
TRBJ1-2,TRBD1,NA,TRBV19,CASGYRGSNYGYTF,TGTGCCAGTGGTTACAGGGGGTCTAACTATGGCTACACCTTC
TRBJ2-3,TRBD2,few,TRBV9,CASSAAGGAGTDTQYF,TGTGCCAGCAGCGCCGCCGGGGGGGCGGGCACAGATACGCAGTATTTT
TRBJ1-2,NA,NA,TRBV2,CASRSGFDYGYTF,TGTGCCAGCAGGTCGGGGTTTGACTATGGCTACACCTTC
TRBJ2-1,NA,NA,TRBV3-1/TRBV3-2,CASSRLNEQFF,TGTGCCAGCAGCCGACTTAACGAGCAGTTCTTC
TRBJ2-7,TRBD1,NA,TRBV19,CASRQGILREQYF,TGTGCCAGTCGACAGGGGATCCTTAGGGAGCAGTACTTC
TRBJ2-4,NA,NA,TRBV4-1,CASSQVRDTLKNIQYF,TGCGCCAGCAGCCAAGTTAGGGACACCCTAAAAAACATTCAGTACTTC
TRBJ1-2,NA,NA,TRBV5-1,CASSLVKGAPNYGYTF,TGCGCCAGCAGCTTGGTTAAAGGGGCGCCTAACTATGGCTACACCTTC
TRBJ2-7,NA,NA,TRBV5-1,CASSWGGRASEQYF,TGCGCCAGCAGTTGGGGGGGCAGGGCATCCGAGCAGTACTTC
TRBJ1-2,NA,once,TRBV30,CAWSVRGVGYTF,TGTGCCTGGAGTGTACGGGGGGTAGGCTACACCTTC
TRBJ1-2,NA,NA,TRBV6-5,CASSYGRRTQYGYTF,TGTGCCAGCAGTTACGGACGGAGGACCCAATATGGCTACACCTTC
TRBJ2-2,TRBD2,NA,TRBV7-8,CASSSLAGRGGELFF,TGTGCCAGCAGCTCCCTAGCGGGGAGAGGCGGGGAGCTGTTTTTT
TRBJ2-7,NA,NA,TRBV15,CATSPVDSSYEQYF,TGTGCCACTTCCCCCGTAGACAGTTCCTACGAGCAGTACTTC
TRBJ1-1,NA,once,TRBV2,CASTLDRMNTEAFF,TGTGCCAGCACCTTGGACAGAATGAACACTGAAGCTTTCTTT
TRBJ1-1,NA,NA,TRBV18,CASSPSLGQMNTEAFF,TGTGCCAGCTCACCAAGTCTCGGACAGATGAACACTGAAGCTTTCTTT
TRBJ2-1,TRBD2,NA,TRBV9,CASSVGGGTSGALGEQFF,TGTGCCAGCAGCGTAGGCGGTGGGACTAGCGGGGCCCTCGGGGAGCAGTTCTTC
TRBJ2-3,TRBD1,NA,TRBV6-5,CASNIQGATQYF,TGTGCCAGCAACATACAGGGGGCTACGCAGTATTTT
TRBJ2-1,NA,NA,TRBV25-1,CASSEFSGVNEQFF,TGTGCCAGCAGTGAATTTTCAGGGGTCAATGAGCAGTTCTTC
TRBJ2-1,TRBD1,NA,TRBV4-1,CASSPPGTGINEQFF,TGCGCCAGCAGCCCACCCGGGACAGGGATCAATGAGCAGTTCTTC
TRBJ2-2,NA,NA,TRBV4-1,CASSPRSREHGELFF,TGCGCCAGCAGCCCAAGAAGTAGGGAGCACGGGGAGCTGTTTTTT
TRBJ2-7,NA,NA,TRBV18,CASSPLGTSYEQYF,TGTGCCAGCTCACCCCTGGGGACTTCCTACGAGCAGTACTTC
TRBJ2-5,TRBD1,NA,TRBV12-5,CASGSGTGTQETQYF,TGTGCTAGTGGTAGCGGGACAGGGACTCAAGAGACCCAGTACTTC
TRBJ1-5,TRBD1,NA,TRBV2,CASRDRGTSNQPQHF,TGTGCCAGCAGAGACAGGGGCACTAGCAATCAGCCCCAGCATTTT
TRBJ1-2,NA,NA,TRBV19,CASSIRDTGYTF,TGTGCCAGTAGTATTCGGGACACCGGCTACACCTTC
TRBJ2-5,NA,NA,TRBV7-3,CASSLGSGGYQETQYF,TGTGCCAGCAGCCTAGGGAGCGGAGGTTACCAAGAGACCCAGTACTTC
TRBJ1-1,TRBD1,NA,TRBV29-1,CSVEGLTGDGRTEAFF,TGCAGCGTTGAAGGACTAACAGGGGACGGGCGCACTGAAGCTTTCTTT
TRBJ1-5,NA,NA,TRBV5-1,CASSPRGDQPQHF,TGCGCCAGCAGCCCCCGGGGGGATCAGCCCCAGCATTTT
TRBJ2-3,TRBD1,NA,TRBV6-4,CASSDSTGGADTQYF,TGTGCCAGCAGTGACTCGACAGGGGGCGCAGATACGCAGTATTTT
TRBJ2-1,TRBD1,NA,TRBV28,CASSLAATGENEQFF,TGTGCCAGCAGTTTAGCAGCGACAGGGGAGAATGAGCAGTTCTTC
TRBJ2-3,TRBD2,NA,TRBV4-2,CASSLVAGGVADTQYF,TGTGCCAGCAGCCTTGTAGCGGGGGGGGTCGCAGATACGCAGTATTTT
TRBJ2-5,NA,NA,TRBV7-9,CASSYTQGIQETQYF,TGTGCCAGCAGCTACACGCAGGGGATCCAAGAGACCCAGTACTTC
TRBJ1-1,TRBD1,NA,TRBV5-4,CASSNRDRALGTEAFF,TGTGCCAGCAGCAATAGAGACAGGGCCCTGGGCACTGAAGCTTTCTTT
TRBJ1-1,NA,NA,TRBV29-1,CSSTPASGTEAFF,TGCAGCTCCACACCTGCATCGGGAACTGAAGCTTTCTTT
TRBJ2-7,NA,NA,TRBV7-9,CASCSSSGYEQYF,TGTGCCAGCTGTTCATCCTCCGGGTACGAGCAGTACTTC
TRBJ1-2,NA,NA,TRBV7-9,CASSGDKGFYGYTF,TGTGCCAGCAGCGGGGACAAGGGGTTCTATGGCTACACCTTC
TRBJ1-2,NA,NA,TRBV7-8,CASSQQGAGYTF,TGTGCCAGCAGCCAACAGGGAGCCGGCTACACCTTC
TRBJ2-5,NA,NA,TRBV4-1,CASSQVGLSGETQYF,TGCGCCAGCAGCCAAGTGGGACTTAGCGGAGAGACCCAGTACTTC
TRBJ1-2,TRBD1,NA,TRBV7-9,CASSLGQGALSYGYTF,TGTGCCAGCAGCTTAGGACAGGGGGCGCTTAGCTATGGCTACACCTTC